The text below deals with one T cell receptor (beta chain). The germline CDR1 and CDR2 sequences are MNHNY and SVGAGI (reference sequence). V was shortened by 6 bases and J by 0 bases, with 11 bases between the two germline ends. This CDR3 region has 15 residues. The sample originates from a study of blood T cell repertoires in COVID-19. Turning to the study itself: COVID-19 samples from acute and convalescent phases originated in the United States, Italy and Spain. PBMCs, B-cell-depleted T cells, or T cells were the source of the cDNA or gDNA that made up the material.

Per the original data handling: Amplification of reference gene primers provided the estimated nucleated cell counts. Assay: immunoSEQ multiplex PCR; the TCRdb copy retains only in-frame clones and omits some. V, J and clone size are those of that table, while D and trimming were read from the DNA. The data contain just under 85,000 clones, around 86% of them singletons. The chain has TRBV6-6 and TRBJ1-4; no firm D call. The sequenced sample consisted of peripheral blood. The TCR comes from an elderly man with active or convalescent COVID-19. The CDR3 bases are TGTGCCAGCAGCGACTCGGGAGCAACTAATGAAAAACTGTTTTTT. It specifies CASSDSGATNEKLFF.